The 27 T cell receptor beta chains below come from one sample, sequenced in a study of identifying expanded T cells in peripheral blood. Only in-frame clones appear in the TCRdb table, and some are missing; sequencing was by immunoSEQ multiplex PCR. Here the sample spans around 120,000 clones, 86% being singletons. Sequencing was carried out using blood. Source of these receptors: a person aged 18 to 69 in good health.

The chain links TRBV28 to TRBJ2-7; either TRBD1 or TRBD2 may supply D (5 bases each). The CDR3 spans 16 residues. Germline CDR1 MDHEN, CDR2 SYDVKM. The V and J ends lost 4 bases and 5 bases respectively, with 21 bases between them. The CDR3: CASSSLRGPEFDEQYF. The CDR3 DNA is TGTGCCAGCAGTTCTCTCCGGGGCCCCGAGTTCGACGAGCAGTACTTC.

J is TRBJ2-2 and V is TRBV14; 9 bases line up with TRBD2. The germline CDR1 and CDR2 sequences are SGHDN and FVKESK. J gave up 1 base and V 0 bases, and 6 bases lay outside the gene matches. This CDR3 comprises 18 residues. The CDR3 DNA follows: TGTGCCAGCAGCCAAGATCGCAGTAGCGGGGGGAACACCGGGGAGCTGTTTTTT. Its translation is CASSQDRSSGGNTGELFF.

The chain joins TRBV7-3 to TRBJ2-1; TRBD2 aligns across 7 bases. The germline V gene encodes CDR1 SGHTA and CDR2 FQGTGA. The V gene end was trimmed by 2 bases and the J gene end by 4 bases; junction bases not matched to a gene: 8. The CDR3 runs 16 residues. The CDR3 here is CASSLAGAPQYNEQFF. CDR3 nucleotides: TGTGCCAGCAGCTTAGCGGGAGCTCCCCAATACAATGAGCAGTTCTTC.

The chain recombines TRBV28 with TRBJ1-5; D unresolved. The ends were cut back, 2 bases at V and 7 bases at J, with 6 bases in the middle. Germline V gene lookup returns CDR1 MDHEN and CDR2 SYDVKM. This CDR3 has 12 amino acids. In DNA, the CDR3 is TGTGCCAGCAGTTTAATGAACCAGCCCCAGCATTTT. The encoded protein is CASSLMNQPQHF. The whole variable domain, remainder taken from reference TRBV28 and TRBJ1-5, is DVKVTQSSRYLVKRTGEKVFLECVQDMDHENMFWYRQDPGLGLRLIYFSYDVKMKEKGDIPEGYSVSREKKERFSLILESASTNQTSMYLCASSLMNQPQHFGDGTRLSIL.

The V call is TRBV5-1, the J call TRBJ2-2; 16 bases fit TRBD2. The CDR3 is 18 residues long. V dropped 4 bases and J dropped 6; count of bases not matched to a gene: 9. Germline-derived CDR1 and CDR2 are SGHRS and YFSETQ. This chain's CDR3 is CASSTPGLAGGGSGELFF. As DNA, the CDR3 is TGCGCCAGCAGCACACCGGGACTAGCGGGAGGGGGATCCGGGGAGCTGTTTTTT.

The CDR3 bases are TGTGCCAGCAGCCAGCGGGGTAGACAAGAGACCCAGTACTTC. As protein: CASSQRGRQETQYF. V is TRBV28 and J is TRBJ2-5; 7 bases match TRBD2. Germline V CDR1 and CDR2: MDHEN, SYDVKM. V trimming: 6 bases; J trimming: 2 bases; junction bases outside the gene matches: 6. The CDR3 consists of 14 residues. Supplemented by reference TRBV28 and TRBJ2-5, the full variable domain reads DVKVTQSSRYLVKRTGEKVFLECVQDMDHENMFWYRQDPGLGLRLIYFSYDVKMKEKGDIPEGYSVSREKKERFSLILESASTNQTSMYLCASSQRGRQETQYFGPGTRLLVL.

The gene calls are TRBV28 and TRBJ2-7; D might be TRBD2 (5 bases). Germline loops: CDR1 MDHEN, CDR2 SYDVKM. The germline V and J ends were trimmed by 5 bases and 4 bases, with 9 bases remaining between them. The CDR3 contains 12 residues. Here the CDR3 reads CASSRTGYEQYF. The CDR3 DNA reads as TGTGCCAGCAGTAGGACGGGGTACGAGCAGTACTTC.

This clone was counted a few times. This rearrangement joins TRBV25-1 to TRBJ1-1; possible D gene TRBD1, 6 bases. The V end lost 5 bases, the J end lost 1 base, and 11 bases lay between the germline ends. This CDR3 is built from 14 residues. Germline-derived CDR1 and CDR2 are MGHDK and SYGVNS. The CDR3: CASSKTTGNTEAFF. DNA of the CDR3: TGTGCCAGCAGTAAAACGACAGGGAACACTGAAGCTTTCTTT.

The chain links TRBV2 to TRBJ1-1; weak D call: TRBD1 (5 bases). This CDR3 comprises 15 residues. The V gene's germline CDR1 is SNHLY and CDR2 FYNNEI. Trimming removed 1 base from V and 3 bases from J, with 12 bases in between. Here the CDR3 DNA reads TGTGCCAGCAGTGAAGTGGGGGGATCGGACACTGAAGCTTTCTTT. Amino acids: CASSEVGGSDTEAFF. Full variable domain (outside the CDR3, taken from reference TRBV2 and TRBJ1-1): EPEVTQTPSHQVTQMGQEVILRCVPISNHLYFYWYRQILGQKVEFLVSFYNNEISEKSEIFDDQFSVERPDGSNFTLKIRSTKLEDSAMYFCASSEVGGSDTEAFFGQGTRLTVV.

The V gene is TRBV5-4, the J gene TRBJ1-2; 7 bases map to TRBD1. This CDR3 spans 13 amino acids. Unmatched junction bases numbered 6, after V lost 4 bases and J lost 6 bases. In germline, CDR1 is SGHNT, CDR2 YYREEE (reference sequence). CDR3 coding DNA: TGTGCCAGCAGCCTGGTAGGGGGCGATGGCTACACCTTC. It specifies CASSLVGGDGYTF.

The V and J genes are TRBV7-8 and TRBJ2-2; the D gene could be TRBD1 or TRBD2 (5 bases each). V lost 5 bases and J 0 bases, leaving 22 bases between the germline ends. Germline V gene data show CDR1 as SGHVS and CDR2 as FQNEAQ. The CDR3 has 19 residues. The CDR3 here is CASSRDGKTQSANTGELFF. CDR3 in DNA: TGTGCCAGCAGCAGGGACGGAAAAACTCAGAGCGCGAACACCGGGGAGCTGTTTTTT.

CDR3 residues: CASSPDSYEAFF. The CDR3 DNA reads TGTGCCAGCTCACCCGACAGCTATGAAGCTTTCTTT. This sequence joins TRBV18 and TRBJ1-1, with TRBD1 as a possible D gene (5 bases). Germline lookup yields CDR1 KGHSH and CDR2 LQKENI. CDR3 length: 12 residues. V lost 3 bases to trimming and J lost 7 bases, with 9 bases between them.

This clone was seen only once. This chain connects TRBV5-1 to TRBJ1-4, with D maybe TRBD1 (5 bases). Germline values: CDR1 SGHRS, CDR2 YFSETQ. There are 14 residues in the CDR3. V gave up 4 bases and J gave up 5 bases, with 12 bases separating them. For the CDR3, the DNA is TGCGCCAGCAGCCCGACAGCTTTAAATGAAAAACTGTTTTTT. Its translation is CASSPTALNEKLFF.

This clone has just a few counts. The chain combines TRBV5-1 with TRBJ2-1; possible D gene TRBD1, 6 bases. The CDR3 is 15 amino acids. CDR1 SGHRS and CDR2 YFSETQ come from the germline V gene. Deletions cut 0 bases from V and 5 bases from J, with 12 bases between. CDR3 loop: CASSLVGQMDNEQFF. CDR3 nucleotide sequence: TGCGCCAGCAGCTTGGTCGGACAGATGGACAATGAGCAGTTCTTC.

The chain employs TRBV29-1 and TRBJ2-3; 9 nucleotides agree with TRBD2. This CDR3 contains 15 residues. Germline V gene data show CDR1 as SQVTM and CDR2 as ANQGSEA. V dropped 6 bases and J dropped 8; count of bases not matched to a gene: 15. The CDR3 coding sequence is TGCAGCGTGCCACGGGGAGCGGGGGGTCCTAGTACGCAGTATTTT. This encodes CSVPRGAGGPSTQYF.

For this clone: Sequence at one end of the junction differs from germline and may be a read error. The rearrangement joins TRBV5-4 to TRBJ2-2; 10 bases match TRBD2. The CDR3 runs to 16 residues. Germline V gives CDR1 SGHNT, CDR2 YYREEE (reference sequence). CDR3 loop: CASSSSGLAKTGELFF. CDR3 in DNA: TGTGCCAGCAGCTCGTCGGGACTAGCGAAAACCGGGGAGCTGTTTTTT.

CDR3 residues: CASSLGLAGVYEQYF. CDR3 DNA: TGTGCCAGCAGCTTGGGTCTAGCGGGAGTCTACGAGCAGTACTTC. The chain joins TRBV5-4 to TRBJ2-7; 10 bases are shared with TRBD2. Germline lookup yields CDR1 SGHNT and CDR2 YYREEE (reference sequence). The CDR3 length is 15 residues. Trimming at V came to 0 bases and at J to 3 bases, leaving 3 bases not matched to a gene.

V gene TRBV7-3 combines with J gene TRBJ1-1; D unclear. Germline CDR1 is SGHTA and CDR2 is FQGTGA. V lost 4 bases and J lost 11, with 14 bases in between. There are 12 residues in the CDR3. The CDR3: CASSSGEGWAFF. The CDR3 DNA sequence: TGTGCCAGCAGCTCAGGAGAAGGGTGGGCTTTCTTT.

V is TRBV6-5 and J is TRBJ1-2; tentatively, D is TRBD1 (6 bases). V was pared by 6 bases and J by 6 bases, with 20 bases between. Germline CDR1 and CDR2: MNHEY and SVGAGI. The CDR3 runs 15 residues. The CDR3 region has the DNA TGTGCCAGCAGGAACCACGGGACAACGTCGGATGGCTACACCTTC. Residues: CASRNHGTTSDGYTF.

This clone is a singleton in its sample. The gene calls are TRBV11-2 and TRBJ1-5, with 11 bases matching TRBD1. V shed 1 base, J shed 2 bases, and the junction held 7 bases outside the gene matches. The CDR3 contains 18 residues. In germline, CDR1 is SGHAT, CDR2 FQNNGV. The chain's CDR3 is CASSLAGTGGRGNQPQHF. In DNA form, the CDR3 reads TGTGCCAGCAGCTTAGCAGGGACAGGGGGTAGGGGCAATCAGCCCCAGCATTTT.

The V gene is TRBV11-2, the J gene TRBJ2-2; no reliable D call. CDR1 is SGHAT, CDR2 FQNNGV, per germline. The V and J ends lost 5 bases and 6 bases respectively, with 10 bases between them. The CDR3 totals 13 residues. CDR3 coding DNA: TGTGCCAGCAGCCCGGAGAAGCCCGGGGAGCTGTTTTTT. Translating it yields CASSPEKPGELFF.

The chain recombines TRBV9 with TRBJ2-7; D call uncertain. CDR1 is SGDLS, CDR2 YYNGEE, per germline. Trimming removed 0 bases from V and 3 bases from J, with 16 bases in between. The CDR3 is 16 amino acids. CDR3 region: CASSVADHLPIYEQYF. DNA of the CDR3: TGTGCCAGCAGCGTAGCTGACCACCTACCCATCTACGAGCAGTACTTC.

This chain links TRBV6-6 with TRBJ2-7, with 7 bases aligning to TRBD1. Germline CDR1 MNHNY, CDR2 SVGAGI (reference sequence). The junction had 11 bases not matched to a gene; V was cut back by 3 bases and J by 6 bases. CDR3 size: 15 residues. CDR3 residues: CASSYGYRGVVEQYF. In nucleotides, the CDR3 is TGTGCCAGCAGTTATGGGTACAGGGGTGTTGTCGAGCAGTACTTC.

This chain uses TRBV29-1 with TRBJ2-7; the D gene is possibly TRBD1 (6 bases). Looked up from germline, CDR1 is SQVTM and CDR2 is ANQGSEA. CDR3 size: 13 residues. Trimming shortened V by 1 base and J by 2 bases, and 9 bases separated the two germline ends. In DNA, the CDR3 is TGCAGCGTTGAAGGCAGGGGTCCCTACGAGCAGTACTTC. Protein sequence: CSVEGRGPYEQYF.

This clone was seen a single time. The V gene is TRBV18, the J gene TRBJ2-1; a possible D gene is TRBD2 (6 bases). CDR1 and CDR2 from the germline V gene are KGHSH and LQKENI. Trimming removed 3 bases from V and 0 bases from J, with 15 bases in between. This CDR3 has 17 amino acids. CDR3 sequence (DNA): TGTGCCAGCTCACCGCCACCGGTGGGGGGCTCCTACAATGAGCAGTTCTTC. Translation: CASSPPPVGGSYNEQFF. Full variable domain (missing parts from reference TRBV18 and TRBJ2-1): NAGVMQNPRHLVRRRGQEARLRCSPMKGHSHVYWYRQLPEEGLKFMVYLQKENIIDESGMPKERFSAEFPKEGPSILRIQQVVRGDSAAYFCASSPPPVGGSYNEQFFGPGTRLTVL.

CDR3: CAIRATGRDPGELFF. The DNA for the CDR3 is TGTGCCATCAGGGCGACAGGGCGGGATCCCGGGGAGCTGTTTTTT. J is TRBJ2-2 and V is TRBV10-3; D might be TRBD1 (7 bases). V lost 6 bases and J 6 bases, leaving 17 bases between the germline ends. CDR3 length equals 15 residues. Germline lookup yields CDR1 ENHRY and CDR2 SYGVKD.

The CDR3 DNA follows: TGCAGCGTTGACGTCAGCCGCTCTGGAAACACCATATATTTT. This gives the protein CSVDVSRSGNTIYF. The rearrangement uses TRBV29-1 and TRBJ1-3; D gene ambiguous. This CDR3 has 14 residues. Germline V gene sequence: CDR1 SQVTM, CDR2 ANQGSEA. V lost 3 bases and J 0 bases, leaving 9 bases between the germline ends.